The clone carrying this T cell receptor beta chain appeared a few times. Its antigen is not identified. TCRdb processed the 5' RACE reads anew with MiXCR; each CDR3 protein has one entry. The sample includes 750,000 to 950,000 distinct CDR3 sequences, approximately 13% of them seen just once. This CDR3 has 14 amino acids. V shed 3 bases and J 5 bases; nucleotides not matched to a gene: 7. These data originate in a study of identical twins. The study's findings and limits: Memory repertoires lacked the insertion deficit that abundant cord blood beta clonotypes showed. Possibly, invariant MAIT and iNKT cells partly confounded zero-insertion analyses. Out-of-frame alpha sequences shared by twins were enriched for low generation probability.

These sequences were also reported in another study, on yellow fever vaccine responses in identical twins.

The chain links TRBV12-3 or TRBV12-4 to TRBJ2-7, with 7 bases identical to TRBD2. Sequencing used PBMCs. The TCR comes from a woman between 18 and 29 years old in good health. The CDR3 nucleotides read TGTGCCAGCAGTTTTAGCCGGACTAGGGACGAGCAGTACTTC. Its protein product is CASSFSRTRDEQYF.